Below, 17 T cell receptor beta chains from the same sample are listed, as sequenced in a study of shared clonotypes between healthy human individuals. The method was immunoSEQ multiplex PCR; TCRdb's version includes in-frame clones alone and lacks a portion of them. The sample shows about 2.1 million clones, roughly 95% of them seen only once. CD45RO-negative, CCR7-selected cells formed the naive CD8 fraction, which excluded terminally differentiated effector memory CD45RA+ cells. Input material: naive CD8+ T cells from PBMCs. The receptors were gathered from a man younger than 35 in good health. Some clones in this sample may be carry-over from other donors' samples.

The rearrangement joins TRBV27 to TRBJ2-2, with 8 bases fitting TRBD1. With 5 bases clipped from V and 2 bases from J, the junction kept 4 bases outside the gene matches. Germline loops: CDR1 MNHEY, CDR2 SMNVEV (reference sequence). The CDR3 extends over 15 amino acids. CDR3 protein: CASSAGTGNTGELFF. For the CDR3, the DNA is TGTGCCAGCAGTGCCGGGACAGGCAACACCGGGGAGCTGTTTTTT.

This chain links TRBV14 with TRBJ2-7; perhaps TRBD2 as D (6 bases). Germline loops: CDR1 SGHDN, CDR2 FVKESK. The CDR3 is made up of 18 amino acids. Trimming took off 2 bases at V and 0 bases at J, with 20 bases between the two ends. CDR3 residues: CASSQFPTGSRSSYEQYF. DNA of the CDR3: TGTGCCAGCAGCCAATTTCCGACCGGGAGTCGAAGCTCCTACGAGCAGTACTTC.

The genes are TRBV27 and TRBJ1-1; TRBD1 matches at 7 bases. This CDR3 spans 14 amino acids. Trimming took 6 bases from V and 5 from J; bases not matched to a gene: 9. CDR1 and CDR2 from the germline V gene are MNHEY and SMNVEV (reference sequence). The CDR3 sequence is CASRKTGSWTEAFF. CDR3 coding DNA: TGTGCCAGCAGAAAGACAGGGTCGTGGACTGAAGCTTTCTTT.

The chain is built from TRBV13 and TRBJ2-1, with 10 nucleotides matching TRBD2. V lost 5 bases and J lost 0; bases outside the gene matches: 4. Germline V gene data show CDR1 as PRHDT and CDR2 as FYEKMQ (reference sequence). This CDR3 has 16 amino acids. CDR3 DNA sequence: TGTGCCAGCAGCACAAGGACTAGCGGCTCCTACAATGAGCAGTTCTTC. Residues: CASSTRTSGSYNEQFF.

The rearrangement uses TRBV2 and TRBJ2-1; 7 positions agree with TRBD2. The CDR3 runs to 15 residues. V gave up 6 bases and J gave up 6 bases; unmatched junction bases: 11. Germline CDR1 SNHLY, CDR2 FYNNEI. The CDR3 DNA reads TGTGCCAGCAGGGCCCGCCTAGCGGACATCAATGAGCAGTTCTTC. Protein product: CASRARLADINEQFF.

The chain couples TRBV27 to TRBJ2-7; D possibly matches TRBD1 or TRBD2 (5 bases each). Germline V CDR1 and CDR2: MNHEY, SMNVEV (reference sequence). The CDR3 covers 15 residues. Trimming cost V 5 bases and J 2 bases, with 16 bases left between them. The CDR3 reads CASSPWDGYTYEQYF. CDR3 coding DNA: TGTGCCAGCAGTCCCTGGGACGGTTACACCTACGAGCAGTACTTC.

The genes are TRBV28 and TRBJ2-5; TRBD2 matches at 11 bases. The J call is in doubt because the DNA end fits TRBJ2-7 better. CDR3 length: 14 residues. Germline-derived CDR1 and CDR2 are MDHEN and SYDVKM. This CDR3 is CASSFGLAGYEQYF. The CDR3 coding sequence is TGTGCCAGCAGTTTCGGACTAGCGGGCTACGAGCAGTACTTC.

The gene calls are TRBV28 and TRBJ2-2; perhaps TRBD2 as D (5 bases). V lost 4 bases, J lost 6 bases, and 21 bases lay in between. This CDR3 has 17 amino acids. The germline V gene encodes CDR1 MDHEN and CDR2 SYDVKM. CDR3 residues: CASSSISLGRGAGELFF. DNA for the CDR3: TGTGCCAGCAGTTCCATTAGTCTGGGTCGGGGAGCCGGGGAGCTGTTTTTT.

V gene TRBV13 combines with J gene TRBJ2-7; D gene unclear. V lost 4 bases and J lost 6, with 16 bases in between. From germline, CDR1 is PRHDT and CDR2 FYEKMQ (reference sequence). This CDR3 region has 14 residues. The CDR3 is CASSSDAALGEQYF. The CDR3, as DNA: TGTGCCAGCAGCTCCGACGCGGCCCTCGGCGAGCAGTACTTC.

Concerning this clone: At the DNA level, this CDR3 is encoded by other sequences in the same sample as well. The gene calls are TRBV5-1 and TRBJ2-1; D is unresolved. Per germline, CDR1 SGHRS and CDR2 YFSETQ. The CDR3 runs to 15 residues. Trimming stripped 1 base from V and 1 base from J, with 9 bases between. The DNA for the CDR3 is TGCGCCAGCAGCTTGACAAGGGTATCCTACAATGAGCAGTTCTTC. This encodes CASSLTRVSYNEQFF.

The count of this clone is one. V and J are TRBV27 and TRBJ2-7; TRBD1 is a possible D gene (6 bases). CDR1 and CDR2 from the germline V gene are MNHEY and SMNVEV (reference sequence). Trimming removed 0 bases at V and 5 bases at J, with 14 bases between. This CDR3 is built from 15 residues. In nucleotides, the CDR3 is TGTGCCAGCAGTTTATCGACGGGACAAGGCCACGAGCAGTACTTC. It specifies CASSLSTGQGHEQYF.

The chain combines TRBV19 with TRBJ1-5; 11 positions agree with TRBD1. J gave up 7 bases and V 1 base, and 6 bases lay outside the gene matches. CDR1 and CDR2 from the germline V gene are LNHDA and SQIVND (reference sequence). This CDR3 is 16 amino acids long. CDR3 bases: TGTGCCAGTAGTATAGGCCGGACAGGGGGCATGCAGCCCCAGCATTTT. Translating it yields CASSIGRTGGMQPQHF.

This chain uses TRBV11-3 with TRBJ2-7; 13 bases fit TRBD2. Trimming at V came to 2 bases and at J to 5 bases, leaving 3 bases not matched to a gene. Germline loops: CDR1 SGHNT, CDR2 YENEEA. The CDR3 extends over 15 amino acids. The CDR3 region has the DNA TGTGCCAGCAGCTTAACTAGCGGGAGGGTCGACGAGCAGTACTTC. It specifies CASSLTSGRVDEQYF.

This chain connects TRBV5-8 to TRBJ1-4, with a possible D match to TRBD1 (6 bases). Trimming removed 1 base at V and 5 bases at J, with 9 bases between. Per germline, CDR1 SGHTS and CDR2 YDEGEE. The CDR3 consists of 14 residues. The CDR3 loop is CASSLTGFNEKLFF. As DNA, the CDR3 is TGTGCCAGCAGCTTGACAGGGTTCAATGAAAAACTGTTTTTT.

The V call is TRBV5-8, the J call TRBJ2-7; D is undetermined. The CDR3 totals 13 residues. The V end lost 4 bases, the J end lost 6 bases, and 14 bases lay between the germline ends. Germline lookup yields CDR1 SGHTS and CDR2 YDEGEE. As DNA, the CDR3 is TGTGCCAGCAGCCTGGACGGCTTCCTCGAGCAGTACTTC. It translates to CASSLDGFLEQYF.

This chain joins TRBV29-1 and TRBJ2-7, with 9 bases that match TRBD1. This CDR3 region has 14 residues. The trim removed 3 bases at V and 6 bases at J, leaving 9 bases unmatched. CDR1 is SQVTM and CDR2 is ANQGSEA in the germline V gene. CDR3 loop: CSVEGDRVPAEQYF. As DNA, the CDR3 is TGCAGCGTTGAGGGGGACAGGGTCCCCGCCGAGCAGTACTTC.

The gene calls are TRBV5-6 and TRBJ1-2; D might be TRBD1 (5 bases). With 8 bases removed from V and 0 bases from J, the gap between germline ends came to 17 bases. The V gene's germline CDR1 is SGHDT and CDR2 YYEEEE. This CDR3 comprises 15 residues. CDR3 sequence: CASSAGGGTNYGYTF. The CDR3 coding sequence is TGTGCCAGTAGCGCCGGGGGAGGCACTAACTATGGCTACACCTTC.